A selection of T cell receptor beta chains follows, all from one sample in a study of PD-L1 blockade in urothelial cancer. Data came from immunoSEQ multiplex PCR; TCRdb stores just in-frame clones and leaves some out. Among roughly 17,000 clones, 75% to 90% were seen once, and the ten largest hold around 5.5%. The starting material was PBMCs, obtained around atezolizumab (anti-PD-L1) treatment. The receptors come from a man in his fifties or sixties with urothelial cancer. The conserved cysteine and the conserved F or W are not part of the CDR3 here. D genes are given only for firm matches.

d_gene: -
v_gene: TRBV5-5
j_gene: TRBJ2-7
CDR3aa: ASSRSLGRGGGSSYEQY

d_gene: TRBD2
v_gene: TRBV9
j_gene: TRBJ2-7
CDR3aa: ASSASRTSEDEQY

d_gene: -
v_gene: TRBV5-6
j_gene: TRBJ2-7
CDR3aa: ASSWHSLYEQY

d_gene: -
v_gene: TRBV7-3
j_gene: TRBJ2-3
CDR3aa: ASSLILRDTQY

d_gene: -
v_gene: TRBV9
j_gene: TRBJ1-5
CDR3aa: ASSVGAETNQPQH

d_gene: -
v_gene: TRBV2
j_gene: TRBJ1-3
CDR3aa: ASSRNRVPGNTIY

d_gene: TRBD1
v_gene: TRBV7-9
j_gene: TRBJ1-6
CDR3aa: ASSGTGGWSPLH

d_gene: -
v_gene: TRBV7-9
j_gene: TRBJ1-2
CDR3aa: ASSLAGGDYGYT

d_gene: TRBD1
v_gene: TRBV19
j_gene: TRBJ1-1
CDR3aa: ASSRNTGGNEAF

d_gene: TRBD1
v_gene: TRBV19
j_gene: TRBJ1-1
CDR3aa: ASSPTGTGTRNTEAF

d_gene: TRBD1
v_gene: TRBV28
j_gene: TRBJ1-5
CDR3aa: ASIPLGQAVNSNQPQH

d_gene: TRBD1
v_gene: TRBV2
j_gene: TRBJ2-7
CDR3aa: ASSGQGNNEQY

d_gene: TRBD1
v_gene: TRBV2
j_gene: TRBJ1-3
CDR3aa: ASTSDRISGNTIY

d_gene: -
v_gene: TRBV6-5
j_gene: TRBJ1-3
CDR3aa: ASSYSHRTGNTIY

d_gene: -
v_gene: TRBV7-9
j_gene: TRBJ1-1
CDR3aa: ASRSLISAGGSTEAF